This TCR beta chain appears in the sequencing data of a study of blood T cells in healthy people across ages. With a J-beta primer mix and a sample-barcoded 5' primer, a second PCR ran roughly 6 to 11 cycles. One entry per CDR3 protein results from TCRdb running MiXCR on the 5' RACE reads. The profile covers more than 650,000 distinct CDR3 sequences, with more than 25% appearing a single time and 3% taken by the ten largest. This clonotype came up a few times. CDR3 length: 13 residues. CDR1 and CDR2 (germline): SNHLY, FYNNEI. V lost 4 bases, J lost 7 bases, and 8 bases lay in between. These data are also associated with another study on T cells of mothers and their children.

What was sequenced was blood. The rearrangement joins TRBV2 to TRBJ1-6; D not resolved. The sequence derives from a boy younger than 18 in good health. The CDR3 is CASSVSGNSPLHF. In DNA, the CDR3 is TGTGCCAGCAGTGTCTCGGGGAATTCACCCCTCCACTTT.